This TCR beta chain was recorded in a study of T cell changes during pregnancy in multiple sclerosis. This CDR3 spans 15 amino acids. V lost 5 bases and J lost 5; bases outside the gene matches: 8. The germline gives CDR1 SGHNT, CDR2 YYREEE (reference sequence). Repertoires were generated with immunoSEQ multiplex PCR, while TCRdb's copy carries only in-frame clones and drops some. The sample contains about 97,000 clones, about 91% of which appear only once. Sequencing was performed on peripheral blood, taken in the second trimester of pregnancy. This receptor was taken from a female donor with multiple sclerosis, enrolled in a pregnancy study. V usage is TRBV5-4 and J usage is TRBJ2-5; the match to TRBD1 covers 11 bases. This CDR3 is CASRKGQGEWETQYF. CDR3 DNA: TGTGCCAGCAGAAAGGGACAGGGGGAGTGGGAGACCCAGTACTTC.